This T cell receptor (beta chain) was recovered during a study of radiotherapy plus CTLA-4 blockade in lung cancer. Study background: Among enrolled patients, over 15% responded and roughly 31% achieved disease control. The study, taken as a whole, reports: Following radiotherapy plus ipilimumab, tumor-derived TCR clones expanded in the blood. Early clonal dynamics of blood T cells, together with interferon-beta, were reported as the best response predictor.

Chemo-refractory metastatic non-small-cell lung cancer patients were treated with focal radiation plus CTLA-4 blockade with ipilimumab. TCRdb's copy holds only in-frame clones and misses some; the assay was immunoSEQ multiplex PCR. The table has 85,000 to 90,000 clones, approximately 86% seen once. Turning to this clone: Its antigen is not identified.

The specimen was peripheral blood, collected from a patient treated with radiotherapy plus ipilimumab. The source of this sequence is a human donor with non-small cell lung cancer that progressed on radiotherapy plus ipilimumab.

This CDR3 is CASSPASGYTDTQYF. CDR3 DNA sequence: TGTGCCAGCAGTCCCGCTAGCGGATACACAGATACGCAGTATTTT. The chain has TRBV2 and TRBJ2-3; TRBD2 agrees at 7 bases. There are 15 residues in the CDR3. V dropped 5 bases and J dropped 2; count of bases not matched to a gene: 7. Germline-derived CDR1 and CDR2 are SNHLY and FYNNEI.